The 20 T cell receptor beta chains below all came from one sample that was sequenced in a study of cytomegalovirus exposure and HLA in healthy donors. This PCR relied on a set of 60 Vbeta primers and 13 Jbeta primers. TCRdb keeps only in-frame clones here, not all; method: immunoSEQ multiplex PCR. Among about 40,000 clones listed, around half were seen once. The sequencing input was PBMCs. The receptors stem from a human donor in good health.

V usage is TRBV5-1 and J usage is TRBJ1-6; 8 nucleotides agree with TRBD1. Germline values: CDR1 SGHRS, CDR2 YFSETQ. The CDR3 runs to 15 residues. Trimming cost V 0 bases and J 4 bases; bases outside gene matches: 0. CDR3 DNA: TGCGCCAGCAGCTTGGGGACAGGGTATAATTCACCCCTCCACTTT. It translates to CASSLGTGYNSPLHF.

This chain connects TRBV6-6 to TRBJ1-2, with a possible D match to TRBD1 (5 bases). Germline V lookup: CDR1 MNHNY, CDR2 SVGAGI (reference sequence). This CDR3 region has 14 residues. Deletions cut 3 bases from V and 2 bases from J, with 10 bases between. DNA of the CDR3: TGTGCCAGCAGTTATGCAGGGAACAACTATGGCTACACCTTC. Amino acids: CASSYAGNNYGYTF.

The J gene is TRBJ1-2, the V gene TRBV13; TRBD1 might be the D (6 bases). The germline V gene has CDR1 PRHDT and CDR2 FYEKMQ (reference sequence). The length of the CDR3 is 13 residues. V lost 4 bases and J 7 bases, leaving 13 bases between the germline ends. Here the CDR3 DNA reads TGTGCCAGCAGCTCGGGACATGGGGGTGGCTACACCTTC. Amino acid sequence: CASSSGHGGGYTF.

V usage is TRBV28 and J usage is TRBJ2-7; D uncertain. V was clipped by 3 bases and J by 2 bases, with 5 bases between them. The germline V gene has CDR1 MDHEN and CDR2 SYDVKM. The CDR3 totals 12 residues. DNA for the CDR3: TGTGCCAGCAGTTTGAGCGCCTACGAGCAGTACTTC. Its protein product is CASSLSAYEQYF.

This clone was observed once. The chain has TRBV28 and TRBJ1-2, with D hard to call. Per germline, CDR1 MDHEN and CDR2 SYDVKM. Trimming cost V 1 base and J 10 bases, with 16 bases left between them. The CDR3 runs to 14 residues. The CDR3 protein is CASSLLRRTLDYTF. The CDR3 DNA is TGTGCCAGCAGTTTATTAAGGCGGACTCTGGACTACACCTTC.

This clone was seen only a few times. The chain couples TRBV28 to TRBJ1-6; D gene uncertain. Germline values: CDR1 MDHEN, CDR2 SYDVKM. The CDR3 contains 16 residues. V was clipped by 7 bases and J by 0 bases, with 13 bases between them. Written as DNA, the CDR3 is TGTGCCAGCACTACCCCCGCTTTCTCCTATAATTCACCCCTCCACTTT. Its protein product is CASTTPAFSYNSPLHF.

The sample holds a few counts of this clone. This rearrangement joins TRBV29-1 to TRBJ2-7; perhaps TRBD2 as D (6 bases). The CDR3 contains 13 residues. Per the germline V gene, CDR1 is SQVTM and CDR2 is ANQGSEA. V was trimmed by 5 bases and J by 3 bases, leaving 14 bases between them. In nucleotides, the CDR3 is TGCAGCGTTCTAGCCGGGGGAATCTACGAGCAGTACTTC. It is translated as CSVLAGGIYEQYF.

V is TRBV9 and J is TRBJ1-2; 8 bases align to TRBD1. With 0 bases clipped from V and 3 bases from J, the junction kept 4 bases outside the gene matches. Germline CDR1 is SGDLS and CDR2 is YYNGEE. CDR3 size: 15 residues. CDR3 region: CASSVVGQADYGYTF. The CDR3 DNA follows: TGTGCCAGCAGCGTAGTGGGACAGGCGGACTATGGCTACACCTTC.

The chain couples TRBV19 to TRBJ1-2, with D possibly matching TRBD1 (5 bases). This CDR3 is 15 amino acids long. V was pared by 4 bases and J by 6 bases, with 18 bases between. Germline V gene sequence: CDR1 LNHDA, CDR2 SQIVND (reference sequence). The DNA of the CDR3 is TGTGCCAGTAGTAGGACACCTGGATTAATAAATGGCTACACCTTC. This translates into CASSRTPGLINGYTF.

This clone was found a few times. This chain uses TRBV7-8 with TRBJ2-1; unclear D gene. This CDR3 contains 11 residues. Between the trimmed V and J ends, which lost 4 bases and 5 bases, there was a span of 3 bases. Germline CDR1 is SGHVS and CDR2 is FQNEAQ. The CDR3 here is CASSYNNEQFF. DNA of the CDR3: TGTGCCAGCAGCTATAACAATGAGCAGTTCTTC.

The CDR3 DNA follows: TGCGCCAGCAGACGGGTCCATTGGGAGACCCAGTACTTC. Translating gives CASRRVHWETQYF. J is TRBJ2-5 and V is TRBV5-1; D ambiguous. From germline, CDR1 is SGHRS and CDR2 YFSETQ. The CDR3 has 13 amino acids. Trimming removed 5 bases at V and 5 bases at J, with 13 bases between.

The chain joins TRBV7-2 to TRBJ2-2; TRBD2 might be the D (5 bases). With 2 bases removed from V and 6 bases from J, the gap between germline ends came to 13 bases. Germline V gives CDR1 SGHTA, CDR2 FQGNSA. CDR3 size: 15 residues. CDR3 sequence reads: CASSLKRVKAGELFF. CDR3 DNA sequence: TGTGCCAGCAGCTTAAAGAGGGTAAAAGCCGGGGAGCTGTTTTTT. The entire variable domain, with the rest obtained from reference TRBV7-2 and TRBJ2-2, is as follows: GAGVSQSPSNKVTEKGKDVELRCDPISGHTALYWYRQSLGQGLEFLIYFQGNSAPDKSGLPSDRFSAERTGGSVSTLTIQRTQQEDSAVYLCASSLKRVKAGELFFGEGSRLTVL.

CDR3 amino acids: CASSLQPGGPPGELFF. The CDR3, as DNA: TGTGCCAGCAGCCTCCAACCGGGAGGGCCCCCCGGGGAGCTGTTTTTT. The genes are TRBV7-3 and TRBJ2-2, with 8 bases aligning to TRBD2. V trimming: 5 bases; J trimming: 6 bases; junction bases outside the gene matches: 11. This CDR3 spans 16 amino acids. The germline V gene has CDR1 SGHTA and CDR2 FQGTGA.

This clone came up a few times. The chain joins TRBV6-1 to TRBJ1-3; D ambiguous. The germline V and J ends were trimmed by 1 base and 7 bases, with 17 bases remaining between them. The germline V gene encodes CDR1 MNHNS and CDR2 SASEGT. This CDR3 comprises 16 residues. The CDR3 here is CASSEGRIPHLNTIYF. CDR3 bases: TGTGCCAGCAGTGAAGGAAGAATCCCACACCTCAACACCATATATTTT.

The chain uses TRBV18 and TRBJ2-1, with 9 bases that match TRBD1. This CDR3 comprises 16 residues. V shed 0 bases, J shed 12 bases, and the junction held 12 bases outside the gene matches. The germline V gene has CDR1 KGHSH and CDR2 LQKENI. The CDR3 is CASSPPVQGAGGGQFF. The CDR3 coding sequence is TGTGCCAGCTCACCACCGGTACAGGGGGCCGGTGGCGGGCAGTTCTTC.

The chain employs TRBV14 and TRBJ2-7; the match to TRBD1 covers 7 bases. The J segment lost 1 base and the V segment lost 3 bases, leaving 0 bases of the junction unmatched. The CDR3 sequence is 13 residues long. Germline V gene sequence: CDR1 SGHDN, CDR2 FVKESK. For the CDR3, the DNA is TGTGCCAGCAGCCAGGGACAGTCCTACGAGCAGTACTTC. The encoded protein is CASSQGQSYEQYF.

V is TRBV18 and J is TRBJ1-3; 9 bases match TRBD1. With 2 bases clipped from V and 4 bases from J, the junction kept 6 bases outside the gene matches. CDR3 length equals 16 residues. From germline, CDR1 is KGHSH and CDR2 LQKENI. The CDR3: CASSPGGQGGGNTIYF. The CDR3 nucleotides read TGTGCCAGCTCACCAGGGGGACAGGGCGGCGGAAACACCATATATTTT.

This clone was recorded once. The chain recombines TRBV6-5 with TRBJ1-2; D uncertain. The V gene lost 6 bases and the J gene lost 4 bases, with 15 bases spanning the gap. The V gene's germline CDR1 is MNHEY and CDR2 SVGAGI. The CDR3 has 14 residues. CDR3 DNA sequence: TGTGCCAGCAGCCGGACGTCTGAGGGCTATGGCTACACCTTC. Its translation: CASSRTSEGYGYTF.

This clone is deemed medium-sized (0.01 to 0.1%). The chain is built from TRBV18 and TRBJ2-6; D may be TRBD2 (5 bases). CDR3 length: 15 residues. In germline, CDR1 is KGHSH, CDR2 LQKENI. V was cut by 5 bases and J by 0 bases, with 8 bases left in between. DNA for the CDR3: TGTGCCAGCTCAGGACTGACCTCTGGGGCCAACGTCCTGACTTTC. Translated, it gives CASSGLTSGANVLTF.

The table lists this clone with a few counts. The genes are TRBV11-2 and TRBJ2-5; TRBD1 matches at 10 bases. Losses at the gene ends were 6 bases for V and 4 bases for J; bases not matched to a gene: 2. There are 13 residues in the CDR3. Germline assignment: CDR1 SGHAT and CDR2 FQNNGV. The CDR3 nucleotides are TGTGCCAGCAGTCGGGACAGGGGAGAGACCCAGTACTTC. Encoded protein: CASSRDRGETQYF.